This T cell receptor beta chain was obtained from a study of blood T cell repertoires in COVID-19. Study-level background: T cells, B-cell-depleted T cells, or PBMCs provided the cDNA or gDNA that served as material.

TCRdb's copy holds only in-frame clones and misses some; the assay was immunoSEQ multiplex PCR. This table holds about 120,000 clones, 70% to 80% found once. Trimming took 0 bases from V and 8 from J, leaving 26 bases between them. The CDR3 sequence is 19 residues long. Germline V gives CDR1 SGHRS, CDR2 YFSETQ. The chain couples TRBV5-1 to TRBJ1-4; the D gene is possibly TRBD1 (5 bases). Source material: peripheral blood. The source of this sequence is a human donor in a cohort sampled during active COVID-19. The CDR3 protein is CASSLEFLPGPRRDEKLFF. In nucleotides, the CDR3 is TGCGCCAGCAGCTTGGAATTTCTACCGGGCCCCAGGAGGGACGAAAAACTGTTTTTT.